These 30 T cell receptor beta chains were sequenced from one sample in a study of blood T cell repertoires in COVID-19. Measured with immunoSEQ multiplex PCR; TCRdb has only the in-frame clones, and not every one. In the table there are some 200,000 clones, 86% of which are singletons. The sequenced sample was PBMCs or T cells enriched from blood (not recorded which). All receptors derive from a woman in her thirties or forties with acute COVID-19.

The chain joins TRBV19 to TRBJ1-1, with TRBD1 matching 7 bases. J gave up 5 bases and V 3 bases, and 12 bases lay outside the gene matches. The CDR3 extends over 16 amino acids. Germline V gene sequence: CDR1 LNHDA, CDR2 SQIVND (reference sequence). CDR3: CASSIDHRGGRTEAFF. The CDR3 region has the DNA TGTGCCAGTAGTATTGACCACAGGGGTGGGCGGACTGAAGCTTTCTTT.

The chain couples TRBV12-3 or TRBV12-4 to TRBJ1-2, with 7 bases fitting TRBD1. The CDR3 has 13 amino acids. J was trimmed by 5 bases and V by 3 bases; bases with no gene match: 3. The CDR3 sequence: CASSFARGYGYTF. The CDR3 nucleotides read TGTGCCAGCAGTTTTGCCAGGGGGTATGGCTACACCTTC.

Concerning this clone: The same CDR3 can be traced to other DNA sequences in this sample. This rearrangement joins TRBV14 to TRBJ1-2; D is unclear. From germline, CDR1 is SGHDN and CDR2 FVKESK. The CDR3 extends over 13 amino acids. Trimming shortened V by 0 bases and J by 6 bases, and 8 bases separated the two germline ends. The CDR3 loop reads CASSQDLRHGYTF. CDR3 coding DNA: TGTGCCAGCAGCCAAGATTTGAGGCATGGCTACACCTTC.

CDR3 nucleotides: TGTGCAAGTCGCTTAGTGCGGCGGGGGGGTCTTTACGAGCAGTACTTC. This gives the protein CASRLVRRGGLYEQYF. The V call is TRBV12-2, the J call TRBJ2-7; the table's D call TRBD2 went unverified against the DNA. TRBV12-2 counts as a pseudogene. There are 16 residues in the CDR3.

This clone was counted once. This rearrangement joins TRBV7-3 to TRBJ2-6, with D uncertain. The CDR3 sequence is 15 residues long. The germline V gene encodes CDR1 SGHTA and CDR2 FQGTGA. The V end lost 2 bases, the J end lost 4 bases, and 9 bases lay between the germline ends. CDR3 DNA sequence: TGTGCCAGCAGCTTAGTCGGGTTCGGGGCCAACGTCCTGACTTTC. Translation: CASSLVGFGANVLTF.

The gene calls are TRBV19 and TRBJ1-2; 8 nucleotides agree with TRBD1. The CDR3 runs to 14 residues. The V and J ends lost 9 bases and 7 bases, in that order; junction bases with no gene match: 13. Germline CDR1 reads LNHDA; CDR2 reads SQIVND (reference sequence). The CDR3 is CASLDRQGRFGYTF. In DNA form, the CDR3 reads TGTGCCAGCCTCGACAGACAGGGGAGGTTTGGCTACACCTTC.

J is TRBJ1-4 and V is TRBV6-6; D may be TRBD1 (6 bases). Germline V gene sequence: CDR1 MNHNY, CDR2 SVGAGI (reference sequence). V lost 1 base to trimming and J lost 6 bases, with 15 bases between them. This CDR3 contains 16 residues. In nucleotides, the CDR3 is TGTGCCAGCAGTTACTTCGGGGGGCCTAAGGATGAAAAACTGTTTTTT. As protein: CASSYFGGPKDEKLFF.

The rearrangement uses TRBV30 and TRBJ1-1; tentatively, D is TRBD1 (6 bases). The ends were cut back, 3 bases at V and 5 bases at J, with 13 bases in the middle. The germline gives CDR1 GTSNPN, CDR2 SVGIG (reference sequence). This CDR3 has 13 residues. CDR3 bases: TGTGCCTGGAGATCTGGGGGCGGGACTGAAGCTTTCTTT. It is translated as CAWRSGGGTEAFF. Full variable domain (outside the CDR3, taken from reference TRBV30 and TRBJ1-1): SQTIHQWPATLVQPVGSPLSLECTVEGTSNPNLYWYRQAAGRGLQLLFYSVGIGQISSEVPQNLSASRPQDRQFILSSKKLLLSDSGFYLCAWRSGGGTEAFFGQGTRLTVV.

The DNA for the CDR3 is TGTGCCAGCAGTGAAGGGCTCTCGCCCAATTCACCCCTCCACTTT. Its translation is CASSEGLSPNSPLHF. The chain carries TRBV2 and TRBJ1-6; no reliable D call. The CDR3 is made up of 15 amino acids. CDR1 SNHLY and CDR2 FYNNEI come from the germline V gene. Trimming removed 1 base from V and 7 bases from J, with 11 bases in between.

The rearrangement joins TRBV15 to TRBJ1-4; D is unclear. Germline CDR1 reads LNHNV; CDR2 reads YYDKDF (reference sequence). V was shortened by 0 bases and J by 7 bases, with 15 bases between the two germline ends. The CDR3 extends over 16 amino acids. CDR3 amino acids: CATSRDPGTAGEKLFF. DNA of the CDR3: TGTGCCACCAGCAGAGATCCTGGCACAGCCGGTGAAAAACTGTTTTTT.

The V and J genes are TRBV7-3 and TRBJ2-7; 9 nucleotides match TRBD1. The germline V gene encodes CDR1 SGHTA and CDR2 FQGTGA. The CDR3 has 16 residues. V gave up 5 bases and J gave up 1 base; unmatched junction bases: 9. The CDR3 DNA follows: TGTGCCAGCAGCCTATACAGGGGGCCTGAGTCCTACGAGCAGTACTTC. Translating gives CASSLYRGPESYEQYF. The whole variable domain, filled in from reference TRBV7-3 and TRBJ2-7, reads GAGVSQTPSNKVTEKGKYVELRCDPISGHTALYWYRQSLGQGPEFLIYFQGTGAADDSGLPNDRFFAVRPEGSVSTLKIQRTERGDSAVYLCASSLYRGPESYEQYFGPGTRLTVT.

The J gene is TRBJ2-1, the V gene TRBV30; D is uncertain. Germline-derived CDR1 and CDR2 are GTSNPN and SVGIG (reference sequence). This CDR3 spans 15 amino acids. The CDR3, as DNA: TGTGCTTGCATCAAATCAGTGAAACCCTACAATGAGCAGTTCTTC. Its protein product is CACIKSVKPYNEQFF. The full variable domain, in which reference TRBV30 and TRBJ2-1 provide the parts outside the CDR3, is SQTIHQWPATLVQPVGSPLSLECTVEGTSNPNLYWYRQAAGRGLQLLFYSVGIGQISSEVPQNLSASRPQDRQFILSSKKLLLSDSGFYLCACIKSVKPYNEQFFGPGTRLTVL.

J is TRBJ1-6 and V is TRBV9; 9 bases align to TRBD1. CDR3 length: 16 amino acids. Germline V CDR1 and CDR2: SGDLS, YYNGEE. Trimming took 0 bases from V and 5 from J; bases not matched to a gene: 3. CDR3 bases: TGTGCCAGCAGCGTAGAACAGGGGGCTAATAATTCACCCCTCCACTTT. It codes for CASSVEQGANNSPLHF.

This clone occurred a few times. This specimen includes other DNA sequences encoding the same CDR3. The CDR3 bases are TGTGCCAGCAGTCTTCACAGGGTTGAAGCTTTCTTT. This encodes CASSLHRVEAFF. This rearrangement joins TRBV12-3 or TRBV12-4 to TRBJ1-1, with D maybe TRBD1 (6 bases). The CDR3 contains 12 residues. V dropped 5 bases and J dropped 7 bases, with 11 bases sitting between them.

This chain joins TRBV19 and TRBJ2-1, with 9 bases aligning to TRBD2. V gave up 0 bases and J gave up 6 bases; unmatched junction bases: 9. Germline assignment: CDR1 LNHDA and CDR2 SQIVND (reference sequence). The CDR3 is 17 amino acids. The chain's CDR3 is CASSIDRKRGDSNEQFF. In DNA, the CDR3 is TGTGCCAGTAGTATAGATCGGAAGCGGGGGGACAGCAATGAGCAGTTCTTC.

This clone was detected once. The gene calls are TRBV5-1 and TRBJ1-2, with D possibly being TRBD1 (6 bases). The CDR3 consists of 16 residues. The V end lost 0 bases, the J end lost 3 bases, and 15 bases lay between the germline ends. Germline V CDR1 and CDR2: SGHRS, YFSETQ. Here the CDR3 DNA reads TGCGCCAGCAGCTTGGATCCAGGACAGTTATACTATGGCTACACCTTC. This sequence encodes CASSLDPGQLYYGYTF.

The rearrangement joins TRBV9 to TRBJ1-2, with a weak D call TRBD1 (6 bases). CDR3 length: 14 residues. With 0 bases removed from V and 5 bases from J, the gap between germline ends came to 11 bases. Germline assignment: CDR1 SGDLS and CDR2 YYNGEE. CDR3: CASSVEIQGYGYTF. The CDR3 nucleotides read TGTGCCAGCAGCGTAGAAATACAGGGATATGGCTACACCTTC.

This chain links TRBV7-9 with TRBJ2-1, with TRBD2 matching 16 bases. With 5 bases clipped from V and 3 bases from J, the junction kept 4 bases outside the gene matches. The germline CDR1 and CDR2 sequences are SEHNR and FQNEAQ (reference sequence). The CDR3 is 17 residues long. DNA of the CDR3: TGTGCCAGCAGCCCGGGACTAGCGGGGGGGCTCTACAATGAGCAGTTCTTC. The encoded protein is CASSPGLAGGLYNEQFF. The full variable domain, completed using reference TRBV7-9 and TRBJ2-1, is DTGVSQNPRHKITKRGQNVTFRCDPISEHNRLYWYRQTLGQGPEFLTYFQNEAQLEKSRLLSDRFSAERPKGSFSTLEIQRTEQGDSAMYLCASSPGLAGGLYNEQFFGPGTRLTVL.

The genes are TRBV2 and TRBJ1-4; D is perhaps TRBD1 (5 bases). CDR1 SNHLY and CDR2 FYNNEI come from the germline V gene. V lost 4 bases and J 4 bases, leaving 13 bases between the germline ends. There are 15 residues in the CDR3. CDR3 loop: CASSAPGKGNEKLFF. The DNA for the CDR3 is TGTGCCAGCAGTGCCCCAGGGAAGGGTAATGAAAAACTGTTTTTT.

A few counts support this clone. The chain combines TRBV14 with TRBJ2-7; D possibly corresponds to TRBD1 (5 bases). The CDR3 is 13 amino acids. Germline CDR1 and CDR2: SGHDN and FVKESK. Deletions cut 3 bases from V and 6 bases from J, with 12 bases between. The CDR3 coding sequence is TGTGCCAGCAGCCAGCACGGTAGGGGCGAGCAGTACGTC. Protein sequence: CASSQHGRGEQYV.

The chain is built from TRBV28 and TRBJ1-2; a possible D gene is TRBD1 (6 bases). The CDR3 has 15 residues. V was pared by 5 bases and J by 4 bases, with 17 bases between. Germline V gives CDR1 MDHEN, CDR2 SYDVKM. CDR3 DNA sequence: TGTGCCAGCAGTCCCCGGGGGGGGGCTAGCTATGGCTACACCTTC. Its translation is CASSPRGGASYGYTF.

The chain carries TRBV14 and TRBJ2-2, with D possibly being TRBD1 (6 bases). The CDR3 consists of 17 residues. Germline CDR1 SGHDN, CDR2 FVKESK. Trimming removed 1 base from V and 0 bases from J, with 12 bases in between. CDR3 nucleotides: TGTGCCAGCAGCCAAGCCAGGGGAACCCCGAACACCGGGGAGCTGTTTTTT. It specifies CASSQARGTPNTGELFF. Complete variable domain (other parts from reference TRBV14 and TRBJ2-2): EAGVTQFPSHSVIEKGQTVTLRCDPISGHDNLYWYRRVMGKEIKFLLHFVKESKQDESGMPNNRFLAERTGGTYSTLKVQPAELEDSGVYFCASSQARGTPNTGELFFGEGSRLTVL.

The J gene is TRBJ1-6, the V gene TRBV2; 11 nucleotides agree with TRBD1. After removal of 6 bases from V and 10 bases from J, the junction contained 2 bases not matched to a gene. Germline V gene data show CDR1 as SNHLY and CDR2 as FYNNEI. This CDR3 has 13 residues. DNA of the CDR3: TGTGCCAGCAGGGGACAGGGGGGGTCACCCCTCCACTTT. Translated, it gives CASRGQGGSPLHF.

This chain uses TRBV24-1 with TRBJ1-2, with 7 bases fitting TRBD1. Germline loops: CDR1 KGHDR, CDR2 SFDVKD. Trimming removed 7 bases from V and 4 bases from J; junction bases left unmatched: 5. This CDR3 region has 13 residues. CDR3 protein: CATSTGVFYGYTF. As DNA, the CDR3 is TGTGCCACCAGCACAGGGGTTTTCTATGGCTACACCTTC.

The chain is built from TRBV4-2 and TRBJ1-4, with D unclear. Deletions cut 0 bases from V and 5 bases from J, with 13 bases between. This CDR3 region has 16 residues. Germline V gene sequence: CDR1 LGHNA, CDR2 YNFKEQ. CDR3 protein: CASSQDEGWENEKLFF. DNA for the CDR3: TGTGCCAGCAGCCAAGACGAGGGTTGGGAAAATGAAAAACTGTTTTTT.

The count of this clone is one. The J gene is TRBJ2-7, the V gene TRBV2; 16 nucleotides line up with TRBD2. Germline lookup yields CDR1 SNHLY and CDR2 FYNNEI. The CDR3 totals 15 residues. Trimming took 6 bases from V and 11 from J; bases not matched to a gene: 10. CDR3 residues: CASSRATGTSGGEYF. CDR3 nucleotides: TGTGCCAGCAGCCGGGCGACCGGGACTAGCGGGGGGGAGTACTTC.

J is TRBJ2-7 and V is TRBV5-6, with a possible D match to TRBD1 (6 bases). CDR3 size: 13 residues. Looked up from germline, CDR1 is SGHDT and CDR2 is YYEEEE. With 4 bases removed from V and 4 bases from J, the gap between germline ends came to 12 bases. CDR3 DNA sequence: TGTGCCAGCAGCGATCTTCAGGGGTACGAGCAGTACTTC. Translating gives CASSDLQGYEQYF.

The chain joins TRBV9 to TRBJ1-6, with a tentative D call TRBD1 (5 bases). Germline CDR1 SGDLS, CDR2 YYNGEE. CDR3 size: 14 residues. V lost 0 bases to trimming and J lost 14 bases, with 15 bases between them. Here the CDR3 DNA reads TGTGCCAGCAGCGTAGAGAGTGAGGGACTGGCCCTCCACTTT. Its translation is CASSVESEGLALHF.

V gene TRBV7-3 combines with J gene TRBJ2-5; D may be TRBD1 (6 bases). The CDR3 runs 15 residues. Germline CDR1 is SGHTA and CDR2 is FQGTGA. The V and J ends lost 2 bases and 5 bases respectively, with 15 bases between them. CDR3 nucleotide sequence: TGTGCCAGCAGCTTAGATCCAGGGGTGCGGGAGACCCAGTACTTC. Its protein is CASSLDPGVRETQYF.

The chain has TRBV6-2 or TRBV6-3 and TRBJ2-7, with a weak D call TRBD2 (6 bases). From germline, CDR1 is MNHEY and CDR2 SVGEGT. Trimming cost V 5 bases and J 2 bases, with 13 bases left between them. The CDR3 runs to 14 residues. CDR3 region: CASSIHGGTYEQYF. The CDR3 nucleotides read TGTGCCAGCAGTATTCACGGGGGAACCTACGAGCAGTACTTC.